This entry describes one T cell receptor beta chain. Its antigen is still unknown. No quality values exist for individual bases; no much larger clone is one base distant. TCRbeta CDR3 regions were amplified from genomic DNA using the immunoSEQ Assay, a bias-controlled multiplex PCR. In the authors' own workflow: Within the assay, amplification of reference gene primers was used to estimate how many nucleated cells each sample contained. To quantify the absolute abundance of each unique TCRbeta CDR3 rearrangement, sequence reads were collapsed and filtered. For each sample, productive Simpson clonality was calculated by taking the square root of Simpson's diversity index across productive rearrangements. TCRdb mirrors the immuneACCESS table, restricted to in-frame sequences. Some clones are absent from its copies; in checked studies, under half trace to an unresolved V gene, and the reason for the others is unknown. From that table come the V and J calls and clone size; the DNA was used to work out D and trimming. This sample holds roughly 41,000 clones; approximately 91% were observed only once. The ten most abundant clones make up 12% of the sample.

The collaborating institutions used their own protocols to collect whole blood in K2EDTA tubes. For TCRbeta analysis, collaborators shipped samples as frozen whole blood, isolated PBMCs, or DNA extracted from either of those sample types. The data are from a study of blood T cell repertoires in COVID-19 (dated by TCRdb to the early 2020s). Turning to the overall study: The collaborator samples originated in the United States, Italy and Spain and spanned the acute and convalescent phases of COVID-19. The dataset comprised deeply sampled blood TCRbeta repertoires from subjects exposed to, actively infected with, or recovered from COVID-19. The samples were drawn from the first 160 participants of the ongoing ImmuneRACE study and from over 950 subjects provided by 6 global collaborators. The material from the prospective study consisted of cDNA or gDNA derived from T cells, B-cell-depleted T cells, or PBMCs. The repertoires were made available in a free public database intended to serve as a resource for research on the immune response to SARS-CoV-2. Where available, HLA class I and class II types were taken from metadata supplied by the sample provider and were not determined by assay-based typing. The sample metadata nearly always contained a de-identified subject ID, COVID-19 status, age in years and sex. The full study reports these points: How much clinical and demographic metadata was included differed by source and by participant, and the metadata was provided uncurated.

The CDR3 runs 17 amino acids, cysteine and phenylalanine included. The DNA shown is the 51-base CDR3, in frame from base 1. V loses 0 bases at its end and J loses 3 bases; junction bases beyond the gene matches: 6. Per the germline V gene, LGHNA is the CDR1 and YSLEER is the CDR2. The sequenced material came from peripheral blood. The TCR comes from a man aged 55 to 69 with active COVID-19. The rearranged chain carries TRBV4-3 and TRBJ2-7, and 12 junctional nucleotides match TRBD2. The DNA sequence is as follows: TGCGCCAGCAGCCAAGAGCCGGGACTAGCGGGTGTCTACGAGCAGTACTTC. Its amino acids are CASSQEPGLAGVYEQYF.